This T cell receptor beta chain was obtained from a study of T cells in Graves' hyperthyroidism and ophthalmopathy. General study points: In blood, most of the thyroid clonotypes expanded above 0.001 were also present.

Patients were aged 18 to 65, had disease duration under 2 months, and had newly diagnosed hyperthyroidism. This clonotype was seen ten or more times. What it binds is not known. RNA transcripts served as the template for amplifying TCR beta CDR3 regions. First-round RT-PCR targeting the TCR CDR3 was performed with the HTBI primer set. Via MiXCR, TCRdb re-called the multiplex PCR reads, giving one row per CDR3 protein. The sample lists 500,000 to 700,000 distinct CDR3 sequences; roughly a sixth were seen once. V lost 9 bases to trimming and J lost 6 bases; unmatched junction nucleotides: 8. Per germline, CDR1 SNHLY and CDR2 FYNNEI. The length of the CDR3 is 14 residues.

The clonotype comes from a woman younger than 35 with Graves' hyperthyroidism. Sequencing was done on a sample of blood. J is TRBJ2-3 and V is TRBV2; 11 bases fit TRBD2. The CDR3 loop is CASELAGVRDTQYF. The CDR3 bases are TGTGCCAGTGAACTAGCGGGAGTGCGGGATACGCAGTATTTT.